This TCR beta chain was documented in a study of radiation and T cells in renal cell carcinoma. Findings and caveats of the study: In blood, top tumor clones expanded by 2 weeks, shrinking by 4.

Time point in this sample: blood 4 weeks post-SBRT, at nephrectomy. Sample treatment: 15 Gy SBRT to primary tumor, nephrectomy 4 weeks later. Nephrectomy followed 15 Gy stereotactic body radiation by 4 weeks. Blood was sampled at baseline, 2 weeks and 4 weeks after SBRT. Here immunoSEQ multiplex PCR was the method, and the copy in TCRdb shows in-frame clones only, minus some. The sample includes 140,000 or so clones, approximately 86% of them seen just once. In the case of this clone: Its antigen remains unknown.

Sample: blood, taken from a patient whose treatment included radiotherapy and nephrectomy. This receptor was identified in a woman aged 45-60 years with renal cell carcinoma.

The CDR3 reads CSVGARGNYGYTF. DNA of the CDR3: TGCAGCGTTGGTGCCAGGGGGAACTATGGCTACACCTTC. The chain employs TRBV29-1 and TRBJ1-2, with 7 nucleotides matching TRBD1. Trimming took 4 bases from V and 2 from J; bases not matched to a gene: 4. Germline-derived CDR1 and CDR2 are SQVTM and ANQGSEA. CDR3 length: 13 residues.